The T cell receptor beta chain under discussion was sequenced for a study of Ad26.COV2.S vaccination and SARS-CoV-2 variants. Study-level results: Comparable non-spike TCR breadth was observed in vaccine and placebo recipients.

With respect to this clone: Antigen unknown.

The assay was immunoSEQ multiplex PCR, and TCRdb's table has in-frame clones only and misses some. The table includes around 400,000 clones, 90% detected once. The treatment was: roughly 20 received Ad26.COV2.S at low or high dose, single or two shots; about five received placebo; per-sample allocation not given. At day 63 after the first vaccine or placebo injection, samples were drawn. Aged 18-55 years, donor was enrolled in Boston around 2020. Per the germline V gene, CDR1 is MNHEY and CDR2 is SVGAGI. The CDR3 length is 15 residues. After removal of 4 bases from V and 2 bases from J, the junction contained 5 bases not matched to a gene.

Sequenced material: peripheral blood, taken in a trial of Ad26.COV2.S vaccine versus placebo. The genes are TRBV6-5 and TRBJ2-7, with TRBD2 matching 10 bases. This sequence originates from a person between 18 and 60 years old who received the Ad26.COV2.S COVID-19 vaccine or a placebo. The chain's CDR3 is CASSSQREGPYEQYF. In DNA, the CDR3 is TGTGCCAGCAGTTCCCAGCGGGAGGGCCCCTACGAGCAGTACTTC.